This is a list of T cell receptor beta chains from one sample in a study of human T cells and chemical hapten exposure. TCRdb reprocessed the RACE reads with MiXCR, giving one entry per CDR3 protein. The sample has about 98,000 distinct CDR3 sequences; 10% to 13% are singletons. The material sequenced was whole blood, taken in connection with sensitization to the hapten diphenylcyclopropenone (DPC). Source of these receptors: a woman aged 60 to 75 with alopecia areata. Some clones in this sample may be carry-over from other donors' samples. The CDR3 runs from the conserved cysteine through the conserved F or W. D genes are given only for firm matches. Not every row has a clone size; where given, it reads once, few, many or a size class.

CDR3aa: CASSEALRGVDEQFF
CDR3nt: TGTGCCAGCAGTGAAGCGCTGAGAGGGGTGGATGAGCAGTTCTTC
v_gene: TRBV2
abundance: many
j_gene: TRBJ2-1
d_gene: -

CDR3aa: CASSLRRGPTDTQYF
CDR3nt: TGTGCCAGCAGTCTTAGACGGGGGCCCACAGATACGCAGTATTTT
v_gene: TRBV27
abundance: -
j_gene: TRBJ2-3
d_gene: -

CDR3aa: CASSSPLTDTGELFF
CDR3nt: TGTGCCAGCAGTTCCCCCCTGACAGACACCGGGGAGCTGTTTTTT
v_gene: TRBV27
abundance: few
j_gene: TRBJ2-2
d_gene: -

CDR3aa: CASSYSIGQDLTEAFF
CDR3nt: TGTGCCAGCAGTTACTCTATCGGACAGGATTTAACTGAAGCTTTCTTT
v_gene: TRBV6-6
abundance: -
j_gene: TRBJ1-1
d_gene: TRBD1

CDR3aa: CASSQDWGRTEAFF
CDR3nt: TGTGCCAGCAGCCAAGATTGGGGCAGAACTGAAGCTTTCTTT
v_gene: TRBV3-1
abundance: many
j_gene: TRBJ1-1
d_gene: -

CDR3aa: CASSWVLWTQYF
CDR3nt: TGTGCCAGCAGCTGGGTACTTTGGACCCAGTACTTC
v_gene: TRBV7-8
abundance: few
j_gene: TRBJ2-5
d_gene: -

CDR3aa: CASSRGGVRNNEQFF
CDR3nt: TGTGCCAGCAGCCGGGGAGGGGTCAGGAACAATGAGCAGTTCTTC
v_gene: TRBV7-8
abundance: many
j_gene: TRBJ2-1
d_gene: TRBD2

CDR3aa: CASSLDRGQETQYF
CDR3nt: TGCGCCAGCAGCTTGGACAGGGGCCAAGAGACCCAGTACTTC
v_gene: TRBV5-1
abundance: -
j_gene: TRBJ2-5
d_gene: TRBD1

CDR3aa: CASSLEAGGNEQYF
CDR3nt: TGTGCCAGCAGCCTGGAGGCGGGGGGGAACGAGCAGTACTTC
v_gene: TRBV4-2
abundance: few
j_gene: TRBJ2-7
d_gene: TRBD2

CDR3aa: CASSLSDSGANVLTF
CDR3nt: TGTGCCAGCAGCTTATCGGATTCTGGGGCCAACGTCCTGACTTTC
v_gene: TRBV11-2
abundance: many
j_gene: TRBJ2-6
d_gene: -

CDR3aa: CASNLKGDLYGYGYTF
CDR3nt: TGTGCCAGCAACCTTAAGGGTGACCTTTACGGCTATGGCTACACCTTC
v_gene: TRBV5-4
abundance: many
j_gene: TRBJ1-2
d_gene: -

CDR3aa: CASKVGQPNTGELFF
CDR3nt: TGTGCCTCGAAAGTTGGACAACCGAACACCGGGGAGCTGTTTTTT
v_gene: TRBV10-3
abundance: -
j_gene: TRBJ2-2
d_gene: -

CDR3aa: CASSYGNSNQPQHF
CDR3nt: TGTGCCAGTAGTTACGGGAATAGCAATCAGCCCCAGCATTTT
v_gene: TRBV19
abundance: many
j_gene: TRBJ1-5
d_gene: -

CDR3aa: CASSPNGDSYGYTF
CDR3nt: TGTGCCAGCTCACCAAACGGGGACAGCTATGGCTACACCTTC
v_gene: TRBV18
abundance: many
j_gene: TRBJ1-2
d_gene: TRBD1

CDR3aa: CASSFVSRHHGGSSYNEQFF
CDR3nt: TGTGCCAGCAGCTTCGTCTCCAGGCACCACGGGGGGAGCTCCTACAATGAGCAGTTCTTC
v_gene: TRBV5-5
abundance: many
j_gene: TRBJ2-1
d_gene: TRBD2

CDR3aa: CAWNVVGDTQYF
CDR3nt: TGTGCCTGGAACGTGGTGGGGGATACGCAGTATTTT
v_gene: TRBV30
abundance: -
j_gene: TRBJ2-3
d_gene: -

CDR3aa: CAISESPDGYGYTF
CDR3nt: TGTGCCATCAGTGAGTCCCCGGACGGCTATGGCTACACCTTC
v_gene: TRBV10-3
abundance: -
j_gene: TRBJ1-2
d_gene: -

CDR3aa: CASSYSRGDTDTQYF
CDR3nt: TGTGCCAGCAGCTATTCGCGGGGGGACACAGATACGCAGTATTTT
v_gene: TRBV7-8
abundance: -
j_gene: TRBJ2-3
d_gene: TRBD2

CDR3aa: CSVEGLARTGELFF
CDR3nt: TGCAGCGTTGAAGGTCTTGCAAGGACCGGGGAGCTGTTTTTT
v_gene: TRBV29-1
abundance: few
j_gene: TRBJ2-2
d_gene: -

CDR3aa: CASSLGQDGGRYGKLFF
CDR3nt: TGTGCCAGCAGCTTAGGACAAGACGGCGGACGCTACGGAAAACTGTTTTTT
v_gene: TRBV5-6
abundance: -
j_gene: TRBJ1-4
d_gene: -

CDR3aa: CASSSPPSLHSNQPQHF
CDR3nt: TGTGCCAGCAGTTCCCCCCCCAGTCTTCATAGCAATCAGCCCCAGCATTTT
v_gene: TRBV27
abundance: few
j_gene: TRBJ1-5
d_gene: -

CDR3aa: CASSLEAASGANVLTF
CDR3nt: TGTGCCAGCAGCTTAGAGGCGGCCTCTGGGGCCAACGTCCTGACTTTC
v_gene: TRBV7-9
abundance: -
j_gene: TRBJ2-6
d_gene: -

CDR3aa: CASSLSSTGTYGYTF
CDR3nt: TGTGCCAGCAGCTTGTCCTCCACAGGGACCTATGGCTACACCTTC
v_gene: TRBV5-6
abundance: many
j_gene: TRBJ1-2
d_gene: -

CDR3aa: CAISRQGRESPLHF
CDR3nt: TGTGCCATCAGCCGACAGGGTAGGGAATCACCCCTCCACTTT
v_gene: TRBV10-3
abundance: few
j_gene: TRBJ1-6
d_gene: TRBD1

CDR3aa: CASSAFSGNTIYF
CDR3nt: TGTGCCAGCAGTGCCTTCTCTGGAAACACCATATATTTT
v_gene: TRBV27
abundance: -
j_gene: TRBJ1-3
d_gene: -

CDR3aa: CASGDPGQGNTGELFF
CDR3nt: TGTGCCAGCGGAGACCCGGGACAGGGTAACACCGGGGAGCTGTTTTTT
v_gene: TRBV6-4
abundance: many
j_gene: TRBJ2-2
d_gene: TRBD1

CDR3aa: CASIWKTGSRNEQFF
CDR3nt: TGTGCCAGCATTTGGAAGACAGGTTCGCGCAATGAGCAGTTCTTC
v_gene: TRBV12-3/TRBV12-4
abundance: many
j_gene: TRBJ2-1
d_gene: -

CDR3aa: CAILPSGVVEQYF
CDR3nt: TGTGCCATCCTCCCTAGCGGGGTTGTCGAGCAGTACTTC
v_gene: TRBV10-3
abundance: -
j_gene: TRBJ2-7
d_gene: TRBD2

CDR3aa: CASTRIPGYSNQPQHF
CDR3nt: TGTGCCAGTACGAGGATCCCGGGTTATAGCAATCAGCCCCAGCATTTT
v_gene: TRBV19
abundance: many
j_gene: TRBJ1-5
d_gene: -

CDR3aa: CASSLPPAEDTQYF
CDR3nt: TGTGCCAGCAGCTTACCTCCCGCAGAAGATACGCAGTATTTT
v_gene: TRBV7-6
abundance: many
j_gene: TRBJ2-3
d_gene: -

CDR3aa: CASSPHDRETYEQYF
CDR3nt: TGTGCCAGCAGCCCCCACGACAGGGAGACCTACGAGCAGTACTTC
v_gene: TRBV6-6
abundance: few
j_gene: TRBJ2-7
d_gene: TRBD1

CDR3aa: CASSLSGGHSGNTIYF
CDR3nt: TGCGCCAGCAGCTTGTCGGGGGGACACTCTGGAAACACCATATATTTT
v_gene: TRBV5-1
abundance: many
j_gene: TRBJ1-3
d_gene: -

CDR3aa: CSATQGGGSGNTIYF
CDR3nt: TGCAGTGCCACCCAGGGAGGGGGCTCTGGAAACACCATATATTTT
v_gene: TRBV20-1
abundance: many
j_gene: TRBJ1-3
d_gene: -

CDR3aa: CASSLAWQNTEAFF
CDR3nt: TGTGCCAGCAGCTTAGCATGGCAGAACACTGAAGCTTTCTTT
v_gene: TRBV11-2
abundance: -
j_gene: TRBJ1-1
d_gene: -

CDR3aa: CASSGPGQGALGAGKLFF
CDR3nt: TGCGCCAGCAGCGGACCGGGACAGGGAGCGTTGGGCGCCGGGAAACTGTTTTTT
v_gene: TRBV5-1
abundance: many
j_gene: TRBJ1-4
d_gene: TRBD1

CDR3aa: CASSYGQGGSPLHF
CDR3nt: TGTGCCAGCAGTTATGGACAGGGCGGGTCACCCCTCCACTTT
v_gene: TRBV27
abundance: many
j_gene: TRBJ1-6
d_gene: TRBD1

CDR3aa: CATSRERGRGAGYGYTF
CDR3nt: TGTGCCACCAGCAGAGAGAGAGGACGGGGTGCTGGCTATGGCTACACCTTC
v_gene: TRBV15
abundance: -
j_gene: TRBJ1-2
d_gene: -

CDR3aa: CASSVDRAPDTQYF
CDR3nt: TGCGCCAGCAGCGTGGACAGGGCCCCAGATACGCAGTATTTT
v_gene: TRBV5-1
abundance: few
j_gene: TRBJ2-3
d_gene: TRBD1

CDR3aa: CASSPTTSGGGSWFF
CDR3nt: TGCGCCAGCAGCCCGACTACTAGCGGGGGAGGCTCGTGGTTCTTC
v_gene: TRBV5-1
abundance: -
j_gene: TRBJ2-1
d_gene: TRBD2

CDR3aa: CASSTDRGRAEAFF
CDR3nt: TGTGCCAGCAGCACGGACAGGGGGAGGGCTGAAGCTTTCTTT
v_gene: TRBV7-2
abundance: few
j_gene: TRBJ1-1
d_gene: TRBD1

CDR3aa: CASSQVSGGSYEQYF
CDR3nt: TGTGCCAGCAGCCAAGTCTCGGGGGGGTCCTACGAGCAGTACTTC
v_gene: TRBV3-1
abundance: few
j_gene: TRBJ2-7
d_gene: TRBD2

CDR3aa: CASSTRDYNSPLHF
CDR3nt: TGTGCCAGCAGTACCAGAGACTATAATTCACCCCTCCACTTT
v_gene: TRBV2
abundance: -
j_gene: TRBJ1-6
d_gene: -

CDR3aa: CASSVGLANTGELFF
CDR3nt: TGTGCCAGCAGCGTGGGACTAGCGAACACCGGGGAGCTGTTTTTT
v_gene: TRBV9
abundance: few
j_gene: TRBJ2-2
d_gene: TRBD2

CDR3aa: CASSLKWVVMETDTDTQYF
CDR3nt: TGTGCCAGCAGTTTGAAGTGGGTTGTAATGGAGACAGACACAGATACGCAGTATTTT
v_gene: TRBV6-5
abundance: many
j_gene: TRBJ2-3
d_gene: -

CDR3aa: CASSWDRDSQTQYF
CDR3nt: TGTGCCAGCAGTTGGGACAGGGATTCCCAGACCCAGTACTTC
v_gene: TRBV6-1
abundance: few
j_gene: TRBJ2-5
d_gene: TRBD1

CDR3aa: CSAYLTIEKTQYF
CDR3nt: TGCAGTGCCTATCTTACAATTGAAAAGACCCAGTACTTC
v_gene: TRBV20-1
abundance: -
j_gene: TRBJ2-5
d_gene: -

CDR3aa: CASSALTGANVLTF
CDR3nt: TGTGCCAGCAGTGCTCTTACTGGGGCCAACGTCCTGACTTTC
v_gene: TRBV6-1
abundance: many
j_gene: TRBJ2-6
d_gene: -

CDR3aa: CAWSIPDRASQPQHF
CDR3nt: TGTGCCTGGAGTATCCCGGACAGGGCCAGTCAGCCCCAGCATTTT
v_gene: TRBV30
abundance: many
j_gene: TRBJ1-5
d_gene: TRBD1

CDR3aa: CAGSQTQGAVEKLFF
CDR3nt: TGTGCCGGCAGCCAGACTCAGGGGGCAGTTGAAAAACTGTTTTTT
v_gene: TRBV13
abundance: -
j_gene: TRBJ1-4
d_gene: TRBD1

CDR3aa: CASSPQPGSYEQYF
CDR3nt: TGTGCCAGCAGCCCACAACCCGGATCCTACGAGCAGTACTTC
v_gene: TRBV12-3/TRBV12-4
abundance: few
j_gene: TRBJ2-7
d_gene: -